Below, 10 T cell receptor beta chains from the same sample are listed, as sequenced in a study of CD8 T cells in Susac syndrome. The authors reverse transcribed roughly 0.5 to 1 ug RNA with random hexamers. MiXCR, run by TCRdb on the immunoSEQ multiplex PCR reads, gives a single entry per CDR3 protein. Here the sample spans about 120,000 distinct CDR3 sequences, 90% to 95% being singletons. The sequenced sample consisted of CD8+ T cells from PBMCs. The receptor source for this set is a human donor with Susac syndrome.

The CDR3 bases are TGTGCCAGCAGCGAGCCGGGACAGGAGCTGTTTTTT. Protein sequence: CASSEPGQELFF. The chain joins TRBV6-6 to TRBJ2-2, with D maybe TRBD1 (6 bases). V was pared by 6 bases and J by 10 bases, with 12 bases between. Looked up from germline, CDR1 is MNHNY and CDR2 is SVGAGI (reference sequence). CDR3 length equals 12 residues.

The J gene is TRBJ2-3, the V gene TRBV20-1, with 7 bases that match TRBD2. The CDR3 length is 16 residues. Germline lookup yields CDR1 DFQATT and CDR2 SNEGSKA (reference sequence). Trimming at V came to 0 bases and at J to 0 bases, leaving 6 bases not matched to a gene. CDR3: CSARDLAGTSTDTQYF. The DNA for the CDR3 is TGCAGTGCTAGAGACTTAGCGGGTACTAGCACAGATACGCAGTATTTT.

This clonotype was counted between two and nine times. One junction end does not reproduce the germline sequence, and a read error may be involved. This CDR3 reads CASSQVRNEQFF. The CDR3 region has the DNA TGTGCCAGCAGCCAAGTTCGGAATGAGCAGTTCTTC. This sequence joins TRBV4-1 and TRBJ2-1, with unresolved D. Germline lookup yields CDR1 MGHRA and CDR2 YSYEKL. CDR3 size: 12 residues.

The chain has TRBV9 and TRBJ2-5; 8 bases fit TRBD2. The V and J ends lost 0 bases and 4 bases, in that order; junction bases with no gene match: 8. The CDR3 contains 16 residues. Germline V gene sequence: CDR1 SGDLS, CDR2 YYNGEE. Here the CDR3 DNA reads TGTGCCAGCAGCGTAGGGGGAAGCGGGGGTCGAGAGACCCAGTACTTC. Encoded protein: CASSVGGSGGRETQYF.

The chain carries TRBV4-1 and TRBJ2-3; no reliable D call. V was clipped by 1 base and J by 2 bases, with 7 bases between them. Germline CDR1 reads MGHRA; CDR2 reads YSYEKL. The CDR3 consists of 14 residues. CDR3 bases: TGCGCCAGCAGCCAAGCGGCCTACACAGATACGCAGTATTTT. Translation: CASSQAAYTDTQYF.

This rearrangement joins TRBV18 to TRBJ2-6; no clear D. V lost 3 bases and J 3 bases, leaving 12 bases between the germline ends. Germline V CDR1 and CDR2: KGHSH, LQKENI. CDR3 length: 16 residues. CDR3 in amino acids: CASSPPAGVGANVLTF. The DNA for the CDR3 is TGTGCCAGCTCACCCCCGGCTGGGGTTGGGGCCAACGTCCTGACTTTC.

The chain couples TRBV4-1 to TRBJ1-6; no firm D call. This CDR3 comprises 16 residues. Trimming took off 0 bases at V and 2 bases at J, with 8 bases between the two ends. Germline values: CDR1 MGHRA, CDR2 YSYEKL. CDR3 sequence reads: CASSQDAVPYNSPLHF. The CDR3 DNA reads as TGCGCCAGCAGCCAAGATGCGGTCCCCTATAATTCACCCCTCCACTTT.

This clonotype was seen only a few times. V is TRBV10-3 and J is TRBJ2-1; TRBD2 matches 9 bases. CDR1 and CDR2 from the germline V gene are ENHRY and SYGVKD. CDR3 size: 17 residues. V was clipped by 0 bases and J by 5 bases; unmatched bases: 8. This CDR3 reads CAISESRASGDNNEQFF. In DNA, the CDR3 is TGTGCCATCAGTGAGTCTAGGGCTAGCGGGGATAACAATGAGCAGTTCTTC.

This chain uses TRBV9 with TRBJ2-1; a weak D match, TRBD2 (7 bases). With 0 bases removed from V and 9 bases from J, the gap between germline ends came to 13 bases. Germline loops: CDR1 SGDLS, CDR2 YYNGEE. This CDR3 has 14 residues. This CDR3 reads CASSVEGGGAEQFF. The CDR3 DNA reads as TGTGCCAGCAGCGTAGAGGGGGGGGGAGCTGAGCAGTTCTTC.

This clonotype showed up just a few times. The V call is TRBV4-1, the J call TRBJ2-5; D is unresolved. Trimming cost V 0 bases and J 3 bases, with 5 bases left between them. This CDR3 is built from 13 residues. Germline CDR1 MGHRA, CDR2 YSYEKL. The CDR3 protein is CASSQDGEETQYF. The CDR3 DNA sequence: TGCGCCAGCAGCCAAGATGGGGAAGAGACCCAGTACTTC.